The 10 T cell receptor beta chains presented below share a single source sample, sequenced in a study of CD8+CD57+ T cells in acquired aplastic anemia. The study profiled TCR beta VDJ and CDR3 using genomic DNA as template. Each CDR3 protein gets one entry after TCRdb re-called the reads with MiXCR. The sample gives roughly 180,000 distinct CDR3 sequences, 64% of which show up once; 35% to 55% is in the top ten. Sequenced sample: sorted CD4+, CD8+, or CD8+CD57+ T cells (not recorded which) from PBMCs. The receptors stem from a human donor with severe aplastic anemia or a healthy control (not recorded which).

This clonotype showed up just once. The gene calls are TRBV24-1 and TRBJ2-1, with 10 bases identical to TRBD2. The junction had 5 bases not matched to a gene; V was cut back by 4 bases and J by 0 bases. CDR3 length: 17 residues. Germline V gene data show CDR1 as KGHDR and CDR2 as SFDVKD. This chain's CDR3 is CATSDPTSGVSYNEQFF. As DNA, the CDR3 is TGTGCCACCAGTGACCCTACTAGCGGGGTCTCCTACAATGAGCAGTTCTTC.

The genes are TRBV5-1 and TRBJ2-7; 7 bases are shared with TRBD1. After removal of 1 base from V and 1 base from J, the junction contained 8 bases not matched to a gene. This CDR3 contains 16 residues. Germline V gives CDR1 SGHRS, CDR2 YFSETQ. For the CDR3, the DNA is TGCGCCAGCAGCTTGAGGTTCGACAGGGTGTCCTACGAGCAGTACTTC. As protein: CASSLRFDRVSYEQYF.

The chain combines TRBV5-4 with TRBJ2-1; the D call may be TRBD1 or TRBD2 (5 bases each). The V and J ends lost 9 bases and 7 bases respectively, with 20 bases between them. Germline CDR1 SGHNT, CDR2 YYREEE (reference sequence). The CDR3 has 14 amino acids. The DNA of the CDR3 is TGTGCCACCAACCCGGTGAGGGGTGGGAATGAGCAGTTCTTC. Translated, it gives CATNPVRGGNEQFF. The variable domain in full, completed from reference TRBV5-4 and TRBJ2-1, reads ETGVTQSPTHLIKTRGQQVTLRCSSQSGHNTVSWYQQALGQGPQFIFQYYREEENGRGNFPPRFSGLQFPNYSSELNVNALELDDSALYLCATNPVRGGNEQFFGPGTRLTVL.

The chain couples TRBV11-2 to TRBJ2-7, with TRBD2 as a possible D gene (6 bases). Germline V lookup: CDR1 SGHAT, CDR2 FQNNGV. The CDR3 extends over 16 amino acids. Trimming left V 4 bases short and J 3 bases short, with 19 bases between. The CDR3 is CASSSGGGTTFYEQYF. CDR3 nucleotide sequence: TGTGCCAGCAGCTCAGGAGGAGGGACGACATTCTACGAGCAGTACTTC. Drawing the rest from reference TRBV11-2 and TRBJ2-7, the complete variable domain is EAGVAQSPRYKIIEKRQSVAFWCNPISGHATLYWYQQILGQGPKLLIQFQNNGVVDDSQLPKDRFSAERLKGVDSTLKIQPAKLEDSAVYLCASSSGGGTTFYEQYFGPGTRLTVT.

This clonotype occurred many times. The V and J genes are TRBV4-1 and TRBJ1-1, with D unresolved. The CDR3 runs to 15 residues. Deletions cut 2 bases from V and 9 bases from J, with 19 bases between. CDR1 and CDR2 from the germline V gene are MGHRA and YSYEKL. In DNA form, the CDR3 reads TGCGCCAGCAGCCAACCCCCCTATAGACACGTTAAAGCTTTCTTT. Its translation is CASSQPPYRHVKAFF.

The chain couples TRBV7-2 to TRBJ2-1; 13 bases line up with TRBD2. Germline V gives CDR1 SGHTA, CDR2 FQGNSA. V trimming: 5 bases; J trimming: 10 bases; junction bases outside the gene matches: 11. This CDR3 region has 16 residues. CDR3 region: CASSGRTSGSGREQFF. The CDR3 DNA sequence: TGTGCCAGCAGCGGTAGGACTAGCGGGAGCGGGAGAGAGCAGTTCTTC.

The genes are TRBV5-1 and TRBJ2-1, with 7 bases fitting TRBD1. This CDR3 has 15 amino acids. V shed 3 bases, J shed 3 bases, and the junction held 6 bases outside the gene matches. Germline values: CDR1 SGHRS, CDR2 YFSETQ. The CDR3 DNA sequence: TGCGCCAGCAGCTGGGCCGGGGACAGCTACAATGAGCAGTTCTTC. Residues: CASSWAGDSYNEQFF.

This chain joins TRBV29-1 and TRBJ2-5; D tentatively fits TRBD1 or TRBD2 (5 bases each). The CDR3 spans 15 residues. Germline V gene data show CDR1 as SQVTM and CDR2 as ANQGSEA. The V gene lost 2 bases and the J gene lost 1 base, with 14 bases spanning the gap. DNA for the CDR3: TGCAGCGTTGAAAGGGGACCGACTCTCCAAGAGACCCAGTACTTC. Its protein is CSVERGPTLQETQYF.

This clonotype was found once. The chain is built from TRBV24-1 and TRBJ1-2; D unresolved. V was pared by 1 base and J by 7 bases, with 6 bases between. This CDR3 has 12 amino acids. Germline assignment: CDR1 KGHDR and CDR2 SFDVKD. The CDR3 DNA reads as TGTGCCACCAGTGATTTTTCGTTTGGCTACACCTTC. Its protein is CATSDFSFGYTF.

The J gene is TRBJ2-1, the V gene TRBV20-1; D gene unclear. The CDR3 contains 13 residues. Trimming stripped 3 bases from V and 7 bases from J, with 13 bases between. The germline V gene encodes CDR1 DFQATT and CDR2 SNEGSKA (reference sequence). Written as DNA, the CDR3 is TGCAGTGCTAGTTCGGTGATTGGAAATGAGCAGTTCTTC. This translates into CSASSVIGNEQFF.